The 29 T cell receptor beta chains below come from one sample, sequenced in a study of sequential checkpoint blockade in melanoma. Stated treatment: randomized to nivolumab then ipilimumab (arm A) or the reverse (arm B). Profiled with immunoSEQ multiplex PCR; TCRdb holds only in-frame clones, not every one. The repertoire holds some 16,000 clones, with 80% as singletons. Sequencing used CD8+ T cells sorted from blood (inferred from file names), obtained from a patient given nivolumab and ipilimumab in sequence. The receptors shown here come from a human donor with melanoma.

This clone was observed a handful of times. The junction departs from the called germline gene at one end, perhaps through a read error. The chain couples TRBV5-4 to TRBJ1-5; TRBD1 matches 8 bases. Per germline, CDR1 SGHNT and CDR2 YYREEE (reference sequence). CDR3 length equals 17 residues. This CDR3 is CASSQDPQGAGNQPQHF. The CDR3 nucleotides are TGCGCCAGCAGCCAAGATCCCCAGGGGGCAGGAAATCAGCCCCAGCATTTT.

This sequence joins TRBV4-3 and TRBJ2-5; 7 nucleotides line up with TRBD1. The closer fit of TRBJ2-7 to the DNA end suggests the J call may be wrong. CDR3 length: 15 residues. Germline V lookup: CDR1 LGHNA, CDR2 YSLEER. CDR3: CASSQDRQGAYEQYF. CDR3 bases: TGCGCCAGCAGCCAGGATCGTCAGGGGGCCTACGAGCAGTACTTC.

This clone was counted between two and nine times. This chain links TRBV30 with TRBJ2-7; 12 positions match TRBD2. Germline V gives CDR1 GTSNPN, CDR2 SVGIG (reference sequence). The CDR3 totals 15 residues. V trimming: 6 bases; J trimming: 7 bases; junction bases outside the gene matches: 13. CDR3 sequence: CACPGLAGSGEEQYF. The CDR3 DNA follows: TGTGCCTGTCCGGGACTAGCGGGCTCGGGGGAAGAGCAGTACTTC.

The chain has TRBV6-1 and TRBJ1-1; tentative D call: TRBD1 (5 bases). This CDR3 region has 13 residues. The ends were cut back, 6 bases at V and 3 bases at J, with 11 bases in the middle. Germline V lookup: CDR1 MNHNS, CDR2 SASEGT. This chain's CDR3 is CASRAGMDTEAFF. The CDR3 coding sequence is TGTGCCAGCAGGGCAGGGATGGACACTGAAGCTTTCTTT.

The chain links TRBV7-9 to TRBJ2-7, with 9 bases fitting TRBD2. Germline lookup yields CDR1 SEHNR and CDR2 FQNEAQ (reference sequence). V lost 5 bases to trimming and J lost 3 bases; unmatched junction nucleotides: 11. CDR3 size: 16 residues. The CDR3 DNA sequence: TGTGCCAGCAGCCCACCTAGCGGGACCCTCCTCTACGAGCAGTACTTC. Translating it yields CASSPPSGTLLYEQYF. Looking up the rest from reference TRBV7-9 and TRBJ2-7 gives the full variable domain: DTGVSQNPRHKITKRGQNVTFRCDPISEHNRLYWYRQTLGQGPEFLTYFQNEAQLEKSRLLSDRFSAERPKGSFSTLEIQRTEQGDSAMYLCASSPPSGTLLYEQYFGPGTRLTVT.

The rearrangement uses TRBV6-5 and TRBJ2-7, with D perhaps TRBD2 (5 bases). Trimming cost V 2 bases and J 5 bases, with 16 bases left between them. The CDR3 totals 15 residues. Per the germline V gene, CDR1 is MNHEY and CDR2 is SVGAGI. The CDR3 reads CASSYPTRGPHEQYF. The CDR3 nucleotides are TGTGCCAGCAGTTACCCCACCCGCGGGCCCCACGAGCAGTACTTC.

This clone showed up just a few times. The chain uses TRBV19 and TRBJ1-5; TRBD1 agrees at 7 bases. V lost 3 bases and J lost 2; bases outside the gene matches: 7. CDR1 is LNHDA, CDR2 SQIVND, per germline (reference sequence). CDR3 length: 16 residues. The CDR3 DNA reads TGTGCCAGTAGTATGCCTAGGACAGGAGGCAATCAGCCCCAGCATTTT. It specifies CASSMPRTGGNQPQHF. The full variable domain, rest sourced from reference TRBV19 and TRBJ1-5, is DGGITQSPKYLFRKEGQNVTLSCEQNLNHDAMYWYRQDPGQGLRLIYYSQIVNDFQKGDIAEGYSVSREKKESFPLTVTSAQKNPTAFYLCASSMPRTGGNQPQHFGDGTRLSIL.

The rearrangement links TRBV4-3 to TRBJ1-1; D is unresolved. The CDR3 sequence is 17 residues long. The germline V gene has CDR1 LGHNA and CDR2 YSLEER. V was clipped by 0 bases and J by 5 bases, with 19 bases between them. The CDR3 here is CASSQDTLGGKGTEAFF. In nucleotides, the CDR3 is TGCGCCAGCAGCCAAGATACCCTGGGAGGGAAAGGAACTGAAGCTTTCTTT.

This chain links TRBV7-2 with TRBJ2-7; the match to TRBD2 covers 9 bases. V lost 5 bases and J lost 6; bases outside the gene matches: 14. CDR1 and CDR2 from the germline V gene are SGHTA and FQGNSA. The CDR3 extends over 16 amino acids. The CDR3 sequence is CASSAISGGQGFEQYF. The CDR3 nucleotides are TGTGCCAGCAGCGCCATAAGCGGGGGGCAGGGGTTCGAGCAGTACTTC. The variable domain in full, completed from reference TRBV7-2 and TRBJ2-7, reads GAGVSQSPSNKVTEKGKDVELRCDPISGHTALYWYRQSLGQGLEFLIYFQGNSAPDKSGLPSDRFSAERTGGSVSTLTIQRTQQEDSAVYLCASSAISGGQGFEQYFGPGTRLTVT.

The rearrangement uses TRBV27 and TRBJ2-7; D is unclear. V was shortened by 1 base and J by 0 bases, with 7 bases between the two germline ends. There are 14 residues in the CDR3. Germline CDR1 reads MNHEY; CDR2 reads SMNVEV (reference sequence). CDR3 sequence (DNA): TGTGCCAGCAGTTTATACGGTCCCTCCTACGAGCAGTACTTC. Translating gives CASSLYGPSYEQYF.

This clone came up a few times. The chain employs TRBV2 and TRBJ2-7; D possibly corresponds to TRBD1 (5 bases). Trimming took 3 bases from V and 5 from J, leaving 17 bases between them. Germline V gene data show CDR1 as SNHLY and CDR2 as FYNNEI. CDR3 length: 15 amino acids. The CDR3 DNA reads TGTGCCAGCAGTGAGGCGGCAGGGTCTATCAACGAGCAGTACTTC. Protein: CASSEAAGSINEQYF.

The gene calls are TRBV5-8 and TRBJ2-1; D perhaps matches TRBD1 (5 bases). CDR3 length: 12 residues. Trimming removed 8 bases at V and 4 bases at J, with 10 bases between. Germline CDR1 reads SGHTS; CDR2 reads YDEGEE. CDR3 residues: CARQDNYNEQFF. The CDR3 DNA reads TGTGCCAGGCAGGACAATTACAATGAGCAGTTCTTC. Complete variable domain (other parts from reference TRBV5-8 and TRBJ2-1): EAGVTQSPTHLIKTRGQQATLRCSPISGHTSVYWYQQALGLGLQFLLWYDEGEERNRGNFPPRFSGRQFPNYSSELNVNALELEDSALYLCARQDNYNEQFFGPGTRLTVL.

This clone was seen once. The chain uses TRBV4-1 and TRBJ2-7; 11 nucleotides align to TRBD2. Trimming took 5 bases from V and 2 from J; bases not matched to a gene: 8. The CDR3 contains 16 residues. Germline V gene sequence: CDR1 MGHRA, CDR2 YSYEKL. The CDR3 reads CASSARGTSGPYEQYF. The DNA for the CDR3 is TGCGCCAGCAGCGCCAGAGGGACTAGCGGCCCCTACGAGCAGTACTTC.

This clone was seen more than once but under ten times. Written as DNA, the CDR3 is TGCGCCAGCAGCCCCGACAGTAACACTGAAGCTTTCTTT. This codes for CASSPDSNTEAFF. V gene TRBV5-1 combines with J gene TRBJ1-1; TRBD1 might be the D (5 bases). The CDR3 has 13 residues. Germline CDR1 SGHRS, CDR2 YFSETQ. Trimming took 4 bases from V and 2 from J, leaving 9 bases between them.

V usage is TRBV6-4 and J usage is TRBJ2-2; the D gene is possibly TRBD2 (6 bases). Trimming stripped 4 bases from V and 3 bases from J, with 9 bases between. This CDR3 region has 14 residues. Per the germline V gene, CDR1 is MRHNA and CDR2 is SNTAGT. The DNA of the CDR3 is TGTGCCAGCAGTGCGCGCGGGGACACCGGGGAGCTGTTTTTT. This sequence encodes CASSARGDTGELFF.

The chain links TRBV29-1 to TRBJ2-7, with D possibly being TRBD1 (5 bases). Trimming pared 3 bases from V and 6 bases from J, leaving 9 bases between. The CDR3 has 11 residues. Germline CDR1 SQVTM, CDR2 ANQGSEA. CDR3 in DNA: TGCAGCGTTGACCAGGGCGTCGAGCAGTACTTC. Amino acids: CSVDQGVEQYF.

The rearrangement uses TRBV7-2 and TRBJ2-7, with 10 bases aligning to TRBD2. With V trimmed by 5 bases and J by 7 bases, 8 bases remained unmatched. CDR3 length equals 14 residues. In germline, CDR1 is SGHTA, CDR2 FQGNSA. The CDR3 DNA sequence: TGTGCCAGCAGCCCAGCGGGGGGGCCTATTGAGCAGTACTTC. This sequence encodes CASSPAGGPIEQYF.

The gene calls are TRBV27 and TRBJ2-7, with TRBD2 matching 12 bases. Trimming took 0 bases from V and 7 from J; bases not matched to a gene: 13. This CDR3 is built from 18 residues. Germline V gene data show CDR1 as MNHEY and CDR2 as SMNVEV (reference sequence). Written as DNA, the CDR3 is TGTGCCAGCAGTTTATCGGTGGGACTAGCGGGCGACTACGTGGAGCAGTACTTC. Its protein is CASSLSVGLAGDYVEQYF.

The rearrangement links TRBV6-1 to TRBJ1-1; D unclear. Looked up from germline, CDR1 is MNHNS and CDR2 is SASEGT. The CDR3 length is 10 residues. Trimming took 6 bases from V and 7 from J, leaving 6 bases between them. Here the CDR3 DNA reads TGTGCCAGCAGGAGGAGTGAAGCTTTCTTT. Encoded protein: CASRRSEAFF.

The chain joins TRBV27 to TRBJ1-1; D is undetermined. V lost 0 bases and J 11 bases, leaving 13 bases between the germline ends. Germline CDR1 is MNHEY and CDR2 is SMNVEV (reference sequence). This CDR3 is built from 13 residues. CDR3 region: CASSLSPEAGAFF. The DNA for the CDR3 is TGTGCCAGCAGTTTATCCCCAGAGGCGGGGGCTTTCTTT.

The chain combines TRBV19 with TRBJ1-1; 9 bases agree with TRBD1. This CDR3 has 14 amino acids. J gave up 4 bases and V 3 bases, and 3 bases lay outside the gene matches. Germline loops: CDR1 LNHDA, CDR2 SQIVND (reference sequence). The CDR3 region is CASSINRGLTEAFF. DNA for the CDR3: TGTGCCAGTAGTATCAACAGGGGGCTCACTGAAGCTTTCTTT.

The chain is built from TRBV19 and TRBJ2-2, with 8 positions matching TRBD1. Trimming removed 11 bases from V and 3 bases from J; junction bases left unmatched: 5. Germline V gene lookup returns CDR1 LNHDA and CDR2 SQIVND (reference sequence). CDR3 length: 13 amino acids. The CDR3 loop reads CAAPGQDTGELFF. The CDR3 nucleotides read TGTGCCGCGCCGGGACAGGACACCGGGGAGCTGTTTTTT.

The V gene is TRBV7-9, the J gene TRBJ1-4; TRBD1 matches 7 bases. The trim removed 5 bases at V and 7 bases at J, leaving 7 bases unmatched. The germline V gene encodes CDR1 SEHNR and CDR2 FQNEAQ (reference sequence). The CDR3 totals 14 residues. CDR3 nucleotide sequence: TGTGCCAGCAGCCCTCCGGGACAGCCTGAAAAACTGTTTTTT. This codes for CASSPPGQPEKLFF.

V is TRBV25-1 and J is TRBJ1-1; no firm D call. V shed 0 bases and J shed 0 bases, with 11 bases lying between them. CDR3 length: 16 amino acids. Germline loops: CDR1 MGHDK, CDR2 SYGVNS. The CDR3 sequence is CASSEYPLFLNTEAFF. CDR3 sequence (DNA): TGTGCCAGCAGTGAATATCCCCTGTTTTTGAACACTGAAGCTTTCTTT.

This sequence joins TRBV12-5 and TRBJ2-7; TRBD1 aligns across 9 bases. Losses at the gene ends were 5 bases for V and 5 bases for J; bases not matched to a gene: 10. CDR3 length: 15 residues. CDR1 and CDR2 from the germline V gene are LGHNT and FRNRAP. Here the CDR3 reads CASGPPGTGINEQYF. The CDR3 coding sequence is TGTGCTAGTGGTCCGCCCGGGACAGGGATCAACGAGCAGTACTTC. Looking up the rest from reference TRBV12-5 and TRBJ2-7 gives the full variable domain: DARVTQTPRHKVTEMGQEVTMRCQPILGHNTVFWYRQTMMQGLELLAYFRNRAPLDDSGMPKDRFSAEMPDATLATLKIQPSEPRDSAVYFCASGPPGTGINEQYFGPGTRLTVT.

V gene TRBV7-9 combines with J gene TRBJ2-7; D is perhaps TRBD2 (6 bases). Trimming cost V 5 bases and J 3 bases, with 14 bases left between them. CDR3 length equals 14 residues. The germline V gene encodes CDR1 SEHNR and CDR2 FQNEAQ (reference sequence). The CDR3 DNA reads TGTGCCAGCAGCCCTCCGACTAGAATCTACGAGCAGTACTTC. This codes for CASSPPTRIYEQYF.

The CDR3 here is CASSLQGLGGEQYF. The DNA for the CDR3 is TGTGCCAGCAGTTTACAGGGTCTGGGCGGCGAGCAGTACTTC. The rearrangement links TRBV27 to TRBJ2-7, with D perhaps matching TRBD1 (5 bases). The germline V gene has CDR1 MNHEY and CDR2 SMNVEV (reference sequence). V was shortened by 2 bases and J by 6 bases, with 14 bases between the two germline ends. The CDR3 totals 14 residues.

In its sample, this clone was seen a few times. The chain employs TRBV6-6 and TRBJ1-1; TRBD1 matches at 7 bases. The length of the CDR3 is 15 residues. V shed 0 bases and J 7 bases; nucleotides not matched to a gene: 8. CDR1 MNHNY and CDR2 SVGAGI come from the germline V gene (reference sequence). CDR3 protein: CASSYSGQLLDEAFF. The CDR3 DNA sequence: TGTGCCAGCAGTTACTCGGGACAGCTATTGGATGAAGCTTTCTTT.

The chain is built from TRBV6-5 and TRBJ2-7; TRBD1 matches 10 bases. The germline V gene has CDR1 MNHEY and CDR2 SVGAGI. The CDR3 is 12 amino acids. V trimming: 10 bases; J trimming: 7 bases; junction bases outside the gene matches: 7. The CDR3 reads CATSGTGDEQYF. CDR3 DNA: TGTGCCACCTCCGGGACAGGGGATGAGCAGTACTTC.